These T cell receptor beta chains were read from a single sample in a study of blood T cells in healthy people across ages. Each CDR3 protein is one row after TCRdb ran MiXCR on the 5' RACE reads. The data contain over 450,000 distinct CDR3 sequences, about 24% of them seen just once; the ten biggest clones take up 7.5% to 9%. These data also featured in a second study, about T cells of mothers and their children.

Sequencing was done on a sample of blood. These receptor sequences come from a boy aged 5-17 years in good health. The CDR3 runs from the conserved cysteine through the conserved F or W. Fields, in order: CDR3 length, clone size, V gene, CDR3 protein. For some rows the clone size is stated as once, few or many, or as a class when expanded; others skip it.

len: 14; abundance: few; v_gene: TRBV29-1; CDR3aa: CSVQYIDSFYGYTF
len: 12; abundance: many; v_gene: TRBV20-1; CDR3aa: CSAIGGGETQYF
len: 12; abundance: .; v_gene: TRBV29-1; CDR3aa: CSVSTGVSVQYF
len: 15; abundance: few; v_gene: TRBV7-9; CDR3aa: CASSLDSGTQHEQYF
len: 16; abundance: few; v_gene: TRBV7-6; CDR3aa: CASSPRTELRIYEQYF
len: 16; abundance: few; v_gene: TRBV3-1; CDR3aa: CASSQSKLAATDTQYF
len: 14; abundance: few; v_gene: TRBV7-9; CDR3aa: CASSPGQSLNIQYF
len: 17; abundance: many; v_gene: TRBV4-2; CDR3aa: CASSQVGAEMNTGELFF
len: 15; abundance: .; v_gene: TRBV5-1; CDR3aa: CASSTHRQSTDTQYF
len: 13; abundance: .; v_gene: TRBV7-2; CDR3aa: CASSPTVGYEQYF